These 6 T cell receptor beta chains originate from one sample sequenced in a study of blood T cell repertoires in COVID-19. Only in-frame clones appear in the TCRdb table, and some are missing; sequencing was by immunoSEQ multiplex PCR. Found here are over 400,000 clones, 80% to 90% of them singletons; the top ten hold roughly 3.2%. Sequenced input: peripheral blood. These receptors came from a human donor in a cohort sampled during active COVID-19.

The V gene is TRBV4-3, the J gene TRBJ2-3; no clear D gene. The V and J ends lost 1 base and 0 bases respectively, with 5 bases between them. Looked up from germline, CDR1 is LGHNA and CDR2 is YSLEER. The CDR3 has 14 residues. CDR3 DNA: TGCGCCAGCAGCCAAGCGGGTAGCACAGATACGCAGTATTTT. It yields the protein CASSQAGSTDTQYF.

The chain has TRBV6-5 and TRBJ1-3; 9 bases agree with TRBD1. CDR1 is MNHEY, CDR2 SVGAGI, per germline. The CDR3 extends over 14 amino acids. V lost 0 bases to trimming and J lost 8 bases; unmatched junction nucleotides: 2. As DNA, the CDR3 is TGTGCCAGCAGTTACTCGTGGGACAGGGACACCATATATTTT. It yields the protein CASSYSWDRDTIYF.

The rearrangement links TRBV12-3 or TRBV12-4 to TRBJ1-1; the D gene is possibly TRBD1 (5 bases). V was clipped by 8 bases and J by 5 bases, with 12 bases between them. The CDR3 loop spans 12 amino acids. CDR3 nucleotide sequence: TGTGCCAGCTTCTTCAGGGATACTGAAGCTTTCTTT. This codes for CASFFRDTEAFF.

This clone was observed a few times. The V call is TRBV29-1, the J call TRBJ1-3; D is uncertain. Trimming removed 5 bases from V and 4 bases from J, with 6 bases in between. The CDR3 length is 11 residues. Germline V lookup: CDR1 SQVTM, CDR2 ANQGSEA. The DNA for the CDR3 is TGCAGCGTTTTGGAGGGAAACACCATATATTTT. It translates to CSVLEGNTIYF.

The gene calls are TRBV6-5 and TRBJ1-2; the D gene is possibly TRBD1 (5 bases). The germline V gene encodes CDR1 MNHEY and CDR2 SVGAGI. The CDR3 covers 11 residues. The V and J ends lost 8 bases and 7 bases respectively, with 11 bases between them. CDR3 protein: CASGPRGGYTF. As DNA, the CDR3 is TGTGCCAGCGGCCCAAGGGGTGGCTACACCTTC.

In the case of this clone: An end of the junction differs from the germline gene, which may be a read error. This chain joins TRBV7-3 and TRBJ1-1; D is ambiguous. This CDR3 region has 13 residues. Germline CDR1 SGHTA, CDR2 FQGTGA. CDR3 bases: TGTGCCAGCAGCGTAACTACGAGTACTGAAGCTTTCTTT. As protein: CASSVTTSTEAFF.